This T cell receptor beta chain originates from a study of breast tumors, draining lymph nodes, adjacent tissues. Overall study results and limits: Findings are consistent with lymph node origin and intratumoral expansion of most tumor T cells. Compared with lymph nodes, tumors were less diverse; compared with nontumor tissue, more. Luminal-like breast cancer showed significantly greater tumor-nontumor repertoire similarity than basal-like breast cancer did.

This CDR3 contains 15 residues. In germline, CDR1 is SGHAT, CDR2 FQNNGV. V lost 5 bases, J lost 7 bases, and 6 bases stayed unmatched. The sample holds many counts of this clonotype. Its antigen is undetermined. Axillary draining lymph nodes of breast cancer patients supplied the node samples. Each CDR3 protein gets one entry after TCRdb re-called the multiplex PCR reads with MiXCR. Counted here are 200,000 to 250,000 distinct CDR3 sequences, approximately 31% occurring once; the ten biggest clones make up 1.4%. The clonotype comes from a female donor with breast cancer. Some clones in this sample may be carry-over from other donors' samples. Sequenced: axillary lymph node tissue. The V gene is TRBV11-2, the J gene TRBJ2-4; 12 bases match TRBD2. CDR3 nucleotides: TGTGCCAGCAGCCCTACCGGGACTAGCGGGAACATTCAGTACTTC. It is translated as CASSPTGTSGNIQYF.